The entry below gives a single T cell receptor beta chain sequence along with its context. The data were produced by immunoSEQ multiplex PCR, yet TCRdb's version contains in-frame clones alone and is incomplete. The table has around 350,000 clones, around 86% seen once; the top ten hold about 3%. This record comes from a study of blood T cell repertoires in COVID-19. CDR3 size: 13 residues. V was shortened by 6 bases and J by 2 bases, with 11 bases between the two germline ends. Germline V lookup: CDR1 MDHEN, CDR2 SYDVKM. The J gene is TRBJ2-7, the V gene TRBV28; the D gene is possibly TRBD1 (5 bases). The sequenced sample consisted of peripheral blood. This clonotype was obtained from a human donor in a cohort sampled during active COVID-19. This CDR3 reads CASSFTGTYEQYF. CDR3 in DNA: TGTGCCAGCAGCTTCACAGGAACCTACGAGCAGTACTTC.